This TCR beta chain emerged from a study of T-cell reconstitution after alpha-beta-depleted transplantation in children. General study results and limits: Surviving recipient T cells and thymic progenitors produced the high day-60 TCRbeta diversity seen in some patients. Once a year had passed after transplant, T-cell counts and diversity came mostly from newly produced T cells. The origin of alpha-beta T cells about two months after transplant was reportedly several hundred expanded graft clones.

Unique molecular identifiers were used in preparing the TCRbeta library. MiXCR, run by TCRdb on the PCR reads, gives a single entry per CDR3 protein. The sample carries approximately 240,000 distinct CDR3 sequences, roughly a tenth recorded once. This clonotype came up many times. The antigen is unknown. V gave up 0 bases and J gave up 4 bases; unmatched junction bases: 5. Germline V lookup: CDR1 SGHDT, CDR2 YYEEEE. The CDR3 totals 16 residues. The receptor was isolated from a child younger than two with acute myeloid leukemia, due to receive a stem cell transplant. V and J are TRBV5-6 and TRBJ2-2; TRBD1 agrees at 8 bases. The sequencing here drew on PBMCs, taken before TCRalphabeta/CD19-depleted stem cell transplant. The CDR3 region is CASSLGQGISTGELFF. DNA of the CDR3: TGTGCCAGCAGCTTGGGACAGGGGATCAGCACCGGGGAGCTGTTTTTT.